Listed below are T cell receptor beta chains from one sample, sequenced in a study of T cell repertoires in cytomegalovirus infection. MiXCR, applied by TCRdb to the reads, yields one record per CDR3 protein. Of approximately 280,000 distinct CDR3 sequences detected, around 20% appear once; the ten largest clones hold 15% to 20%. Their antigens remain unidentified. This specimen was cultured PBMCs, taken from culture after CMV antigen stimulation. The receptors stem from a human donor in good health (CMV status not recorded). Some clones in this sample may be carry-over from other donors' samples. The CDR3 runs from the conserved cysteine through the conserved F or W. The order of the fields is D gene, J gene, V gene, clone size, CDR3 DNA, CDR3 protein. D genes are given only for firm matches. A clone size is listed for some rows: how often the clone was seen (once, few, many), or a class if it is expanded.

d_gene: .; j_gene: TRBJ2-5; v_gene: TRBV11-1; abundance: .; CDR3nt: TGTGCCAGCAGTTATCTAGTGGGCCCCCGACAAGAGACCCAGTACTTC; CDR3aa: CASSYLVGPRQETQYF
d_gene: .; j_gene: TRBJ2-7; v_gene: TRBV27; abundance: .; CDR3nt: TGTGCCAGCAGTTTACGAGATAGCCCAGGCTACGAGCAGTACTTC; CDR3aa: CASSLRDSPGYEQYF
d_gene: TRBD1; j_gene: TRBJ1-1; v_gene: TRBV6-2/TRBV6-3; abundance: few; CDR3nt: TGTGCCAGCAGTTACCCAGAAGGGGGCCGGGCTGAAGCTTTCTTT; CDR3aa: CASSYPEGGRAEAFF
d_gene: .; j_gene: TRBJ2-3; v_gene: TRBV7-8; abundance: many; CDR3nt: TGTGCCAGCAGCTTAGAGGGTGTTACGCAGTATTTT; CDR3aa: CASSLEGVTQYF
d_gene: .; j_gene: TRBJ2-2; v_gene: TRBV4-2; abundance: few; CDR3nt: TGTGCCAGCAGCCAAGATCACGCCTCCAGGGCCGGGGAGCTGTTTTTT; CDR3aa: CASSQDHASRAGELFF
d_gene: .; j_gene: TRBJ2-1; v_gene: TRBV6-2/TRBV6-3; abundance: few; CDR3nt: TGTGCCAGCAGCCTCAAGGTGCGGGCGACGCTCCGATCTCCCAATGAGCAGTTCTTC; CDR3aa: CASSLKVRATLRSPNEQFF
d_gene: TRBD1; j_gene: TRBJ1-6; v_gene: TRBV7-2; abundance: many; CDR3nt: TGTGCCAGCAGCTGGGGGACAGGGTATTCACCCCTCCACTTT; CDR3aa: CASSWGTGYSPLHF
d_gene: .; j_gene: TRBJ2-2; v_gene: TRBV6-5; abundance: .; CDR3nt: TGTGCCAGCAGGCCCCCTGGCACCGGGGAGCTGTTTTTT; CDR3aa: CASRPPGTGELFF
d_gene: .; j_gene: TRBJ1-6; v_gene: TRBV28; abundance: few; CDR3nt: TGTGCTTCGGGGGAAATTGGTAATTCACCCCTCCACTTT; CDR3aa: CASGEIGNSPLHF
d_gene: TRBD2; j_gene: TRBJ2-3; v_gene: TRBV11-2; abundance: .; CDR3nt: TGTGCCAGCAGCTTAGTACGCCTAGCGGGGCCCACAGATACGCAGTATTTT; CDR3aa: CASSLVRLAGPTDTQYF
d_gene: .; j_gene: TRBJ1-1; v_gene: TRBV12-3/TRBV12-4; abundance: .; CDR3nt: TGTGCCAGCAGTTTAAGATTGAACACTGAAGCTTTCTTT; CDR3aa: CASSLRLNTEAFF
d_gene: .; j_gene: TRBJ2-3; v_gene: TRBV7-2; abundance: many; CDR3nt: TGTGCCAGCAGCTTAGGGCACGGAAGCACAGATACGCAGTATTTT; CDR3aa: CASSLGHGSTDTQYF
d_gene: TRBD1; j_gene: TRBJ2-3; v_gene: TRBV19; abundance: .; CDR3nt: TGTGCCAGTAGTACCTACAGGGGGCAGAGTGCAGATACGCAGTATTTT; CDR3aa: CASSTYRGQSADTQYF
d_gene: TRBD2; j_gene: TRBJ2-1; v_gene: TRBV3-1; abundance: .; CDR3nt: TGTGCCAGCAGCCAAGATCAGAGCGGGGGTAGCGCGGTTGAGCAGTTCTTC; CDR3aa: CASSQDQSGGSAVEQFF
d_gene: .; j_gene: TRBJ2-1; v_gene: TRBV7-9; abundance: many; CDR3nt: TGTGCCAGCGTGGTGGCGGGATCTATATACAATGAGCAGTTCTTC; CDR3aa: CASVVAGSIYNEQFF
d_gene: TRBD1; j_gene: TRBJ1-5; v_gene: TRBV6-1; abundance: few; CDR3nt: TGTGCCAGCAGTCGGAACAGGGGGCGTACAGATCAGCCCCAGCATTTT; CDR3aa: CASSRNRGRTDQPQHF
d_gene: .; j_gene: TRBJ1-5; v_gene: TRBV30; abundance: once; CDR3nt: TGTGCCTGGAGTCCCCGGGGGGAGGGGGGCCAGCATTTT; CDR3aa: CAWSPRGEGGQHF
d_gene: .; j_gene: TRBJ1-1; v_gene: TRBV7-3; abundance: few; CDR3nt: TGTGCCAGCAGCTTAACGTTCCACGATGAAGCTTTCTTT; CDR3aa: CASSLTFHDEAFF
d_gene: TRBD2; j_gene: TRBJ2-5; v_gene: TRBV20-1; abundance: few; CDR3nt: TGCAGTGCTGGGACTAGCGGGAGGAAGAGGGAGACCCAGTACTTC; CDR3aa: CSAGTSGRKRETQYF
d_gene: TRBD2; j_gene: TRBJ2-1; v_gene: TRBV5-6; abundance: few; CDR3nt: TGTGCCAGCAGCGGAGTAGCGGGAGGGCGGAATGAGCAGTTCTTC; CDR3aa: CASSGVAGGRNEQFF
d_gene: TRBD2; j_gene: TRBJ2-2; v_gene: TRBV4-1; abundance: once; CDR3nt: TGCGCCAGCAGCCAGGTAGAAGGGGCGGCGGGAGGCACCGGGGAGCTGTTTTTT; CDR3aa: CASSQVEGAAGGTGELFF
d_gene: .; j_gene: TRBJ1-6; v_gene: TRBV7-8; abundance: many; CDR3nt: TGTGCCAGCAGCTTAGCGGGTCCCGACGGGGCCCTCCACTTT; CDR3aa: CASSLAGPDGALHF
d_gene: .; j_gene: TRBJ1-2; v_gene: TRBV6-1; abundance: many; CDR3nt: TGTGCCAGCAGTGAAGCTTCATCGGACGGGGGAGTCTTC; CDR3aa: CASSEASSDGGVF
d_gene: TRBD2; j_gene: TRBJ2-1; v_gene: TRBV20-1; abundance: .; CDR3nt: TGCAGTGCTAGAGAAACGGGAGGGCCTAATATTGAGCAGTTCTTC; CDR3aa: CSARETGGPNIEQFF
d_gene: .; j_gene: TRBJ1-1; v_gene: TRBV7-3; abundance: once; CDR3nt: TGTGCCAGCAGCTTGGGTGGAGGAGGTATGAACACTGAAGCTTTCTTT; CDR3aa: CASSLGGGGMNTEAFF
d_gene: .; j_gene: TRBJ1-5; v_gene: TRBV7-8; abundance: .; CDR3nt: TGTGCCAGCAGCTTAGGTAGCAGAACTTATAGCAATCAGCCCCAGCATTTT; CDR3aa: CASSLGSRTYSNQPQHF
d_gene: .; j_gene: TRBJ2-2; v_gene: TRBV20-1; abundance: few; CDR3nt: TGCAGTGCTTGGTTTGGCGGCTCGAACACCGGGGAGCTGTTTTTT; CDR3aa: CSAWFGGSNTGELFF
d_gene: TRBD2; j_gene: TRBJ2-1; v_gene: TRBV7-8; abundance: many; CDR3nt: TGTGCCAGCAGCTTAGTACTACGCAGGACTAGCTTGATCTACAATGAGCAGTTCTTC; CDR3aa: CASSLVLRRTSLIYNEQFF
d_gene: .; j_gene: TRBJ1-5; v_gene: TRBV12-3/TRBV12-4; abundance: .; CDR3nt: TGTGCCAGCAGCAGAATAAATAGCAATCAGCCCCAGCATTTT; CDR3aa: CASSRINSNQPQHF
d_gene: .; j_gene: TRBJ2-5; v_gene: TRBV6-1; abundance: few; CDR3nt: TGTGCCAGCATGTTGGAGACCCAGTACTTC; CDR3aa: CASMLETQYF
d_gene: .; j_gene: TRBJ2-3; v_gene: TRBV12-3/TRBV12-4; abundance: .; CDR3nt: TGTGCCAGCAGTTTTCTTCGGGGGAGCACAGATACGCAGTATTTT; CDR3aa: CASSFLRGSTDTQYF
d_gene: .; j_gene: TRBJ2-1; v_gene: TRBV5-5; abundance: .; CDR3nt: TGTGCCAGCAGCTTGAAGGGTGAAAATGAGCAGTTCTTC; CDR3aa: CASSLKGENEQFF
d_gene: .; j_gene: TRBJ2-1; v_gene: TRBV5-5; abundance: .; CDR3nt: TGTGCCAGCAGCAACTGGGGCTCCTACAATGAGCAGTTCTTC; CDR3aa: CASSNWGSYNEQFF
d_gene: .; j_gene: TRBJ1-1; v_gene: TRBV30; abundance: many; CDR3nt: TGTGCCTTCAGGGGCACTACTGCAGGGAACACTGAAGCTTTCTTT; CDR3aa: CAFRGTTAGNTEAFF
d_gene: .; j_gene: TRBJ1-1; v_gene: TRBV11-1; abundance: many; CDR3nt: TGTGCCAGCAGCTTCGGCCTGAACACTGAAGCTTTCTTT; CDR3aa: CASSFGLNTEAFF
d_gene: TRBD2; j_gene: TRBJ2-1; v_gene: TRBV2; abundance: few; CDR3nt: TGTGCCAGCAGGATGACTAGCGGGAGGGTGTCCTACAATGAGCAGTTCTTC; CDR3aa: CASRMTSGRVSYNEQFF
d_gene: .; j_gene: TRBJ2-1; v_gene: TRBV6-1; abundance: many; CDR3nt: TGTGCCAGCAGTGAATTTCAGTTCTTC; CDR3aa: CASSEFQFF
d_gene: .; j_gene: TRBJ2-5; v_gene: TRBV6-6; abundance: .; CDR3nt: TGTGCCAGCATGCGAGGGGCCCAAGAGACCCAGTACTTC; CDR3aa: CASMRGAQETQYF
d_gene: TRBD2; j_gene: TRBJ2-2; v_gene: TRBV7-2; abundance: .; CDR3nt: TGTGCCAGCAGCTTAGATGTAGCGGGGGGGGTTTACACCGGGGAGCTGTTTTTT; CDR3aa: CASSLDVAGGVYTGELFF
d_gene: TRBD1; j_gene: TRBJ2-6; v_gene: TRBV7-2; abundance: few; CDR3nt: TGTGCCAGCAGCTTATCAGGGACAGGGGTCTCCGGGGCCAACGTCCTGACTTTC; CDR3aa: CASSLSGTGVSGANVLTF
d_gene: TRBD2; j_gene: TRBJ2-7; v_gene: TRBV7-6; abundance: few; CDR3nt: TGTGCCAGCAGCCCCACACCGGGACTAGGGAGCGAGCAGTACTTC; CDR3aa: CASSPTPGLGSEQYF
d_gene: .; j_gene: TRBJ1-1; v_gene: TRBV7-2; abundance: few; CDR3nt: TGTGCCAGCAGCTTATTTCAGGGATCCACTGAAGCTTTCTTT; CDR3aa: CASSLFQGSTEAFF
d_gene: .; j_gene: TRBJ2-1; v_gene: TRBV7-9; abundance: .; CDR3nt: TGTGCCAGCAGCTTACCGGAGACCTACAATGAGCAGTTCTTC; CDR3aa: CASSLPETYNEQFF
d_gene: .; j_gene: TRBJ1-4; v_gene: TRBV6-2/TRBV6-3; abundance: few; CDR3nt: TGTGCCAGCGGAATCGGACAGCTAAATGAAAAACTGTTTTTT; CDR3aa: CASGIGQLNEKLFF
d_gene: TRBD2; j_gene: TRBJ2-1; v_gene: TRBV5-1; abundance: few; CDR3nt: TGCGCCAGCAGCGAGCCTTGGAGCGGGAGTTTGTTCAATGAGCAGTTCTTC; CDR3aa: CASSEPWSGSLFNEQFF
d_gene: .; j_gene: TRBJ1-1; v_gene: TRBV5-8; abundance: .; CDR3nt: TGTGCCAGCAGCTTGTACCGCACAGGGTTTGTAAACACTGAAGCTTTCTTT; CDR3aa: CASSLYRTGFVNTEAFF
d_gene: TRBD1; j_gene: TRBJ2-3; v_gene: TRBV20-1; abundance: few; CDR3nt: TGCAGTGTTAGGGGGCCCGGTAGCGGCACAGATACGCAGTATTTT; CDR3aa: CSVRGPGSGTDTQYF
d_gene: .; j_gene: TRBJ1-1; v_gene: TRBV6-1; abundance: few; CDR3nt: TGTGCCAGCAGCATCGGGATTAAGTATACTGAAGCTTTCTTT; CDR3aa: CASSIGIKYTEAFF
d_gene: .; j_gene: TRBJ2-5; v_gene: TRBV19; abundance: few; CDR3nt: TGTGCCACCTCTCAGGCGGAGACCCAGTACTTC; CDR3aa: CATSQAETQYF
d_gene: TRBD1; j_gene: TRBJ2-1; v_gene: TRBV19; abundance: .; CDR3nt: TGTGCCAGTAGTATAGATCTATACGGGACAGGAACTTACAATGAGCAGTTCTTC; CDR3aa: CASSIDLYGTGTYNEQFF
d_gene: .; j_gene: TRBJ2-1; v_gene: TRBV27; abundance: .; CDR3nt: TGTGCCAGCAGTTCATCGCTGACGGGCTACAATGAGCAGTTCTTC; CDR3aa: CASSSSLTGYNEQFF
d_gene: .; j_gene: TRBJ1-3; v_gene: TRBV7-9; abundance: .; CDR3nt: TGTGCCAGCAGCTCCAGAAGCTCTGGAAACACCATATATTTT; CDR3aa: CASSSRSSGNTIYF
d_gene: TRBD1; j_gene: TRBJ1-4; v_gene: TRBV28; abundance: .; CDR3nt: TGTGCCAGCAGTCAACAGGGGAGAGATGAAAAACTGTTTTTT; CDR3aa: CASSQQGRDEKLFF
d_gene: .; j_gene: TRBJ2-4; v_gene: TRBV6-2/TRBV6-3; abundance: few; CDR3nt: TGTGCCAGCAGTTACTCGTCGGGGGCTTTGAACATTCAGTACTTC; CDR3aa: CASSYSSGALNIQYF
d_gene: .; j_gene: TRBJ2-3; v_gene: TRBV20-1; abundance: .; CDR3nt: TGCAGTGCTCTTAGGGGCGCTAGCACAGATACGCAGTATTTT; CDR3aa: CSALRGASTDTQYF
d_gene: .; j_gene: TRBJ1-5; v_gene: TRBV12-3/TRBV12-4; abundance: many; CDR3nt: TGTGCCAGCAGCCTGGGGGGATCCCAGCCCCAGCATTTT; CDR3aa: CASSLGGSQPQHF
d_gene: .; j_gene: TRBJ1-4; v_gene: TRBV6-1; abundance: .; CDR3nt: TGTTCCAGCAGCCGGAGCGCCGAAAAACTGTTTTTT; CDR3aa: CSSSRSAEKLFF
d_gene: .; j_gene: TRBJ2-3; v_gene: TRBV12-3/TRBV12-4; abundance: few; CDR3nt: TGTGCCAGCAGCCGCAGCGAGTCCGGCCCAGATACGCAGTATTTT; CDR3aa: CASSRSESGPDTQYF